This T cell receptor (beta chain) was recovered during a study of siplizumab effects on memory and regulatory T cells. Germline V gene data show CDR1 as SGDLS and CDR2 as YYNGEE. V dropped 0 bases and J dropped 10 bases, with 26 bases sitting between them. This CDR3 comprises 19 residues. Findings and caveats of the study: Assignment to unstimulated subsets succeeded for only a minor fraction of the alloreactive clones. The diversity of naive T cells seemed greater than that of memory cells, and their alloresponse contribution seemed major.

On this clone itself: What it binds is unknown.

Clones were sequenced by immunoSEQ multiplex PCR, and TCRdb holds only the in-frame ones, with some missing. The sample has some 110,000 clones, approximately 94% seen once. This receptor was taken from a human donor in good health. Sequencing was performed on CD4+ T cells sorted from blood. The J gene is TRBJ1-6, the V gene TRBV9; the D gene is possibly TRBD1 (5 bases). CDR3 in amino acids: CASSVGSDPLVTGGSPLHF. In DNA form, the CDR3 reads TGTGCCAGCAGCGTAGGCTCTGATCCTCTCGTAACGGGGGGATCACCCCTCCACTTT.